These T cell receptor beta chains were read from a single sample in a study of shared clonotypes between healthy human individuals. The assay was immunoSEQ multiplex PCR, and TCRdb's table has in-frame clones only and misses some. The sample yields approximately 2.5 million clones, around nine tenths seen once. Sequencing was carried out using naive CD4+ T cells sorted from blood. The receptors stem from a man aged 18 to 29 in good health. CDR3s include the opening cysteine and the closing phenylalanine or tryptophan. The D gene is left open where the match is weak. Part of the rows lack a size; the others show once, few, many or a class for expanded clones.

D gene,V gene,clone size,J gene,CDR3 DNA,CDR3 protein
TRBD1,TRBV5-5,-,TRBJ2-7,TGTGCCAGCAGCGCAGACAGGGCTCGGACCTACGAGCAGTACTTC,CASSADRARTYEQYF
TRBD1,TRBV18,-,TRBJ1-1,TGTGCCAGCTTTAAAAAGCCGGGACAGGGGTTAAGAGCTTTCTTT,CASFKKPGQGLRAFF
TRBD1,TRBV13,once,TRBJ2-2,TGTGCCAGCAGCTTAGGCGGGGCAGGGGGCGCCGGCGGCACCGGGGAGCTGTTTTTT,CASSLGGAGGAGGTGELFF
TRBD1,TRBV6-5,-,TRBJ1-6,TGTGCCAGCAGTCTTGCCAGGGGGGGTAATTCACCCCTCCACTTT,CASSLARGGNSPLHF
-,TRBV7-8,-,TRBJ1-3,TGTGCCAGCAGCTTAGCGGTCGCGGATTCCGGAAACACCATATATTTT,CASSLAVADSGNTIYF
-,TRBV5-4,-,TRBJ2-5,TGTGCCAGCAGCTTTAACAGGGTGTGGTACCAAGAGACCCAGTACTTC,CASSFNRVWYQETQYF
-,TRBV7-2,-,TRBJ2-1,TGTGCCAGCAGCCCCCTCGAGTGGGATTACAATGAGCAGTTCTTC,CASSPLEWDYNEQFF
-,TRBV2,-,TRBJ2-4,TGTGCCAGCAGTGTTAGGGCACCAGATAAGAAAAACATTCAGTACTTC,CASSVRAPDKKNIQYF
TRBD1,TRBV10-3,few,TRBJ1-5,TGTGCCACGACAGGGGGGATCGGGCCCCAGCATTTT,CATTGGIGPQHF
TRBD1,TRBV4-1,-,TRBJ2-1,TGCGCCAGCAGCCCCCCCGGGACAGGGGGCAACGATGAGCAGTTCTTC,CASSPPGTGGNDEQFF
-,TRBV7-2,-,TRBJ2-7,TGTGCCAGCAGCCTCAGAAGGAACTCCTACGAGCAGTACTTC,CASSLRRNSYEQYF
TRBD2,TRBV10-1,-,TRBJ2-1,TGCGCCAGCAGTGAGCGGGAGGGAACCCTACCGCAGTTCTTC,CASSEREGTLPQFF
-,TRBV19,-,TRBJ1-2,TGTGCCAGTAGTCTTTCCATCGGGAACGGCGGCTACACCTTC,CASSLSIGNGGYTF
TRBD2,TRBV4-3,-,TRBJ2-1,TGCGCCAGCAGCCAAGGACTAGCGGGAGGTAATAATGAGCAGTTCTTC,CASSQGLAGGNNEQFF
TRBD1,TRBV2,-,TRBJ2-5,TGTGCCAGCAGAAGCGGACAGGGGGCAGAGACCCAGTACTTC,CASRSGQGAETQYF
TRBD1,TRBV19,-,TRBJ2-5,TGTGCCAGTAGTTCCCCCCGGGACAGGGGGGGAGAGACCCAGTACTTC,CASSSPRDRGGETQYF
TRBD1,TRBV2,-,TRBJ2-5,TGTGCCAGCAGCCCTCAGGGGGTTCAAGAGACCCAGTACTTC,CASSPQGVQETQYF
TRBD1,TRBV10-3,few,TRBJ2-7,TGTGCCATCAGTGTCCGACAGGGAAAGGACGAGCAGTACTTC,CAISVRQGKDEQYF
-,TRBV7-9,-,TRBJ1-3,TGTGCCAGCAGCTTGGGGGGGCAATCTGGAAACACCATATATTTT,CASSLGGQSGNTIYF
TRBD2,TRBV25-1,-,TRBJ2-7,TGTGCCAGCAGCAGAGGGACTAGCGGGAGCTCCCACGAGCAGTACTTC,CASSRGTSGSSHEQYF
TRBD1,TRBV29-1,once,TRBJ2-2,TGCAGCGTTGACGGGACAGGGAAGATCGGGGAGCTGTTTTTT,CSVDGTGKIGELFF